This entry is about one TCR beta chain. Antigen unknown. The data belong to a study of T cell responses to AZD1222 COVID-19 vaccine. Study-level findings and limits: Compared with day 0, the breadth and depth of the Spike-specific TCR repertoire rose significantly after two doses of AZD1222. Unmutated variant regions are reportedly targeted by nearly half of spike-specific TCRs.

Profiling relied on immunoSEQ multiplex PCR, and the TCRdb table lists in-frame clones only, not all of them. Of approximately 200,000 clones listed, around 88% are singletons. V lost 0 bases and J 2 bases, leaving 15 bases between the germline ends. Per germline, CDR1 GTSNPN and CDR2 SVGIG (reference sequence). The CDR3 is 16 amino acids. The TCR was taken from an adult in good health. Sequencing used peripheral blood, obtained on day 0 of AZD1222 vaccination. The rearrangement uses TRBV30 and TRBJ2-3; TRBD2 might be the D (6 bases). This CDR3 is CAWSVGSSGDTDTQYF. The DNA for the CDR3 is TGTGCCTGGAGTGTTGGGAGTAGCGGCGACACAGATACGCAGTATTTT.